These 11 T cell receptor beta chains originate from one sample sequenced in a study of T cells in Graves' hyperthyroidism and ophthalmopathy. TCR beta CDR3 sequences were amplified from RNA transcripts. First-round RT-PCR with HTBI primers amplified the TCR CDR3 region. TCRdb recomputed calls from the multiplex PCR reads with MiXCR, one row per CDR3 protein. The data contain about 620,000 distinct CDR3 sequences, roughly 15% of them singletons. The sequenced sample was blood. The receptors come from a woman in her 30s with Graves' hyperthyroidism.

This clonotype has more than one count but fewer than ten. The chain combines TRBV7-9 with TRBJ2-1, with D perhaps matching TRBD1 or TRBD2 (5 bases each). V gave up 5 bases and J gave up 4 bases, with 18 bases separating them. Per germline, CDR1 SEHNR and CDR2 FQNEAQ (reference sequence). The CDR3 spans 16 residues. CDR3 coding DNA: TGTGCCAGCAGCCCGAGGGATGGGACCAAATACAATGAGCAGTTCTTC. It codes for CASSPRDGTKYNEQFF. The full variable domain, in which reference TRBV7-9 and TRBJ2-1 provide the parts outside the CDR3, is DTGVSQNPRHKITKRGQNVTFRCDPISEHNRLYWYRQTLGQGPEFLTYFQNEAQLEKSRLLSDRFSAERPKGSFSTLEIQRTEQGDSAMYLCASSPRDGTKYNEQFFGPGTRLTVL.

This clonotype was observed many times. This rearrangement joins TRBV18 to TRBJ1-1; D remains unclear. V dropped 6 bases and J dropped 7 bases, with 12 bases sitting between them. Germline CDR1 and CDR2: KGHSH and LQKENI. CDR3 length equals 12 residues. The CDR3 is CASSLNSIEAFF. CDR3 DNA sequence: TGTGCCAGCTCTCTTAACAGCATTGAAGCTTTCTTT.

Concerning this clonotype: A much bigger clone sits one base away, suggesting this may be a read error. The chain joins TRBV7-8 to TRBJ1-5, with a tentative D call TRBD1 (6 bases). Germline CDR1 reads SGHVS; CDR2 reads FQNEAQ. The V and J ends lost 5 bases and 6 bases respectively, with 20 bases between them. There are 16 residues in the CDR3. The CDR3 here is CASSPAPVIGGQPQHF. The CDR3 DNA is TGTGCCAGCAGCCCCGCCCCCGTGATAGGGGGTCAGCCCCAGCATTTT. Full variable domain (missing parts from reference TRBV7-8 and TRBJ1-5): GAGVSQSPRYKVAKRGQDVALRCDPISGHVSLFWYQQALGQGPEFLTYFQNEAQLDKSGLPSDRFFAERPEGSVSTLKIQRTQQEDSAVYLCASSPAPVIGGQPQHFGDGTRLSIL.

In its sample, this clonotype was seen many times. The chain carries TRBV20-1 and TRBJ2-3, with TRBD2 matching over 7 bases. J lost 2 bases, V lost 3 bases, and 11 bases had no gene match. Germline CDR1 is DFQATT and CDR2 is SNEGSKA (reference sequence). The CDR3 has 16 residues. This CDR3 reads CSARRGGSHLTDTQYF. The CDR3 DNA reads TGCAGTGCTAGGAGGGGAGGGAGTCACCTCACAGATACGCAGTATTTT.

This clonotype was seen repeatedly, ten times or more. V gene TRBV28 combines with J gene TRBJ2-3; D possibly matches TRBD1 or TRBD2 (5 bases each). The CDR3 totals 13 residues. Looked up from germline, CDR1 is MDHEN and CDR2 is SYDVKM. The V gene lost 7 bases and the J gene lost 5 bases, with 13 bases spanning the gap. In DNA form, the CDR3 reads TGTGCCAGCACCCCTGGGGGAAAAGATACGCAGTATTTT. Translating gives CASTPGGKDTQYF.

This clonotype was picked up a small number of times. This chain links TRBV20-1 with TRBJ1-4; D possibly corresponds to TRBD1 (6 bases). This CDR3 has 13 residues. In germline, CDR1 is DFQATT, CDR2 SNEGSKA (reference sequence). V was clipped by 6 bases and J by 10 bases, with 18 bases between them. CDR3 loop: CSALRGLGGKLFF. CDR3 DNA sequence: TGCAGTGCCCTCCGGGGGTTAGGGGGAAAACTGTTTTTT.

At least ten counts were recorded for this clonotype. The chain has TRBV12-3 or TRBV12-4 and TRBJ1-2; D not certain. The V and J ends lost 3 bases and 6 bases respectively, with 8 bases between them. This CDR3 is built from 12 residues. The CDR3 DNA sequence: TGTGCCAGCAGTTTTGAAGGACATGGCTACACCTTC. Amino acid sequence: CASSFEGHGYTF.

This clonotype was seen at least ten times. The V and J genes are TRBV12-3 or TRBV12-4 and TRBJ2-2; the D is unclear. The CDR3 consists of 12 residues. The V and J ends lost 3 bases and 4 bases respectively, with 3 bases between them. The CDR3 nucleotides are TGTGCCAGCAGTTTCTTCACCGGGGAGCTGTTTTTT. Amino acid sequence: CASSFFTGELFF.

The table lists this clonotype with many counts. The chain couples TRBV3-1 to TRBJ2-1; D uncertain. Germline CDR1 reads LGHDT; CDR2 reads YNNKEL (reference sequence). The CDR3 runs 12 residues. The V gene lost 0 bases and the J gene lost 8 bases, with 5 bases spanning the gap. This CDR3 reads CASSQDRDEQFF. CDR3 bases: TGTGCCAGCAGCCAAGATCGGGATGAGCAGTTCTTC.

The chain employs TRBV12-3 or TRBV12-4 and TRBJ2-1; TRBD2 agrees at 8 bases. The CDR3 consists of 15 residues. J lost 5 bases, V lost 4 bases, and 7 bases had no gene match. The CDR3 sequence is CASSWGSGTHNEQFF. For the CDR3, the DNA is TGTGCCAGCAGTTGGGGTAGCGGGACCCACAATGAGCAGTTCTTC.

This clonotype was seen once. The gene calls are TRBV6-1 and TRBJ2-7; unclear D gene. Germline V lookup: CDR1 MNHNS, CDR2 SASEGT. The CDR3 is made up of 12 amino acids. Trimming left V 2 bases short and J 5 bases short, with 7 bases between. The CDR3 reads CASSEYKHEQYF. The CDR3 nucleotides read TGTGCCAGCAGTGAATATAAGCACGAGCAGTACTTC.